This T cell receptor beta chain was captured by sequencing in a study of OX40 agonist ivuxolimab in advanced cancers. General notes on the study: The costimulatory receptor OX40 (CD134) was targeted by ivuxolimab, a fully human IgG2 agonistic monoclonal antibody. Prior anti-PD-1, anti-PD-L1 or anti-CTLA-4 therapy was permitted, and 30% to 45% of dose-escalation patients had received checkpoint inhibitors. Partial responses occurred in three dose-escalation patients: two with cutaneous melanoma and one with hepatocellular carcinoma. The purpose of peripheral TCRbeta sequencing was to test whether ivuxolimab changed TCR sequence diversity and led to clonal T-cell expansion. The monotherapy dose-escalation portion (N of about 50 patients) of the phase I ivuxolimab trial is reported in the paper. Among the roughly 50 dose-escalation patients, some 20 had hepatocellular carcinoma, around 15 melanoma, 9 renal cell carcinoma and 9 head and neck cancer. In the dose-escalation cohort, around four fifths of patients were male, and the mean age was approximately 60 years with a range of roughly 20 to 79. Intravenous ivuxolimab was administered to patients every 2 weeks at six dose levels: 0.01, 0.1, 0.3, 1.5, 3 and 10 mg/kg. On the study overall, not on this receptor specifically: At doses of 0.1 to 3.0 mg/kg, clonal expansion of both CD4+ and CD8+ T cells in blood was seen between baseline and week 6. Low levels of normalized T-cell clonal expansion were also seen in some nonresponding patients. After ivuxolimab, expanded clones were on average more numerous among CD8+ T cells than among CD4+ T cells. Which antigens the clonally expanded peripheral T cells were specific for was not determined. In partial responders in the 0.1-3.0 mg/kg groups, normalized peripheral clonal expansion was found to be among the lowest, especially among CD8+ T cells.

V is pared back by 3 bases and J by 3 bases, with 5 bases lying between the germline termini. Measured from the cysteine to the phenylalanine, the CDR3 is 13 residues long. The sequence is cut down to CDR3 DNA, 39 bases in frame from base 1. Reading the germline V gene gives CDR1 MGHDK and CDR2 SYGVNS. This clone was recorded only once. Its antigen remains unidentified. No base qualities exist here, and no much larger clone lies one base off it. For sequencing of the TCRbeta CDR3 region, genomic DNA was extracted from the sorted cells. TCRbeta CDR3 regions were sequenced using the immunoSEQ Assay. Not all clones reach the TCRdb copy of this immuneACCESS table, which keeps in-frame sequences only. Checked studies attribute under half of the gap to unresolved V genes and leave the rest unexplained. This sample holds some 78,000 clones; roughly nine tenths were observed only once. The ten largest clones capture over 0.75% of the sample.

The trial excluded patients who had a history of autoimmune disease or who were on systemic immunosuppression. Peripheral blood for TCR sequencing was drawn from every dose cohort at baseline, at cycle 4 day 1 and at cycle 7 day 1. Samples were obtained from an open-label, multicenter, first-in-human phase I dose-escalation trial of ivuxolimab. Adults with locally advanced or metastatic melanoma, renal cell, hepatocellular, or head and neck squamous cell carcinoma were enrolled in the trial. Before TCR sequencing, CD4+ T cells and CD8+ T cells from peripheral blood were sorted into separate populations.

The specimen comprised CD4+ or CD8+ T cells sorted from blood, sampled in a trial of the OX40 agonist ivuxolimab. This sequence originates from an adult with an advanced solid tumor such as melanoma, head and neck, liver or kidney cancer. Here the chain combines TRBV25-1 and TRBJ2-2; D gene: possibly TRBD2, on 5 matching bases. The DNA reads as follows: TGTGCCAGCAGTGAGCGGGACACCGGGGAGCTGTTTTTT. Its protein is CASSERDTGELFF.